This T cell receptor beta chain was recovered during a study of blood T cells in healthy people across ages. Together with a sample-barcoded 5' primer, a J-beta primer mix was included in a second PCR lasting roughly 6 to 12 cycles. No fewer than 3 million CDR3-containing paired-end reads came from each sample. TCRdb used MiXCR to reprocess the 5' RACE reads, holding one entry per CDR3 protein. This repertoire shows over 950,000 distinct CDR3 sequences, under 40% found once; its top ten account for about an eighth. Each sample gave at least 6.5 million isolated PBMCs. The sequence was obtained from a man between 18 and 29 years old in good health. The sample comprised blood.

DNA for the CDR3: TGTGCCAGCAGCCGTGGGACGTCGAGCCCCTACGAGCAGTACTTC. It encodes CASSRGTSSPYEQYF. The chain uses TRBV7-2 and TRBJ2-5, with D perhaps TRBD1 or TRBD2 (5 bases each). The DNA end is a closer match to TRBJ2-7, so the J assignment may be wrong. The V gene's germline CDR1 is SGHTA and CDR2 FQGNSA. CDR3 length: 15 amino acids.